This TCR beta chain was recovered during a study of blood T cells in healthy people across ages. The use of a sample-barcoded 5' primer and a J-beta primer mix characterized a second PCR of about 7 to 12 cycles. TCRdb reprocessed the 5' RACE reads via MiXCR and lists one record per CDR3 protein. Counted here are 1.5 million to 2 million distinct CDR3 sequences, 34% occurring once; the ten biggest clones make up about 11%. Germline assignment: CDR1 SGHRS and CDR2 YFSETQ. There are 14 residues in the CDR3. V shed 2 bases and J shed 6 bases, with 14 bases lying between them. This chain links TRBV5-1 with TRBJ2-5; a weak D match, TRBD2 (5 bases). This clonotype was obtained from a woman under 40 in good health. The sample taken for sequencing was blood. For the CDR3, the DNA is TGCGCCAGCAGCTTAGTGAGGGAAGGGAAGACCCAGTACTTC. Protein product: CASSLVREGKTQYF.